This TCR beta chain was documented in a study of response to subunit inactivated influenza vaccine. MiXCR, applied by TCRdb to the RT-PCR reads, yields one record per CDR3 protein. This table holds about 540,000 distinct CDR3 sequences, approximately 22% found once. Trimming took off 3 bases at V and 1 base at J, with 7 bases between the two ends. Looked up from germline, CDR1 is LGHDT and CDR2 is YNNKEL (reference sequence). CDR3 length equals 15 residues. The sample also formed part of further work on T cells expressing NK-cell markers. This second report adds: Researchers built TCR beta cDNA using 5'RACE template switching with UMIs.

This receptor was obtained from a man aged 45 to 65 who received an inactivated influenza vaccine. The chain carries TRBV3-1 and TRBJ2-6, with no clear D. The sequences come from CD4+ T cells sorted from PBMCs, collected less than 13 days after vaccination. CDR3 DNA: TGTGCCAGCAGCCACAGCGCGTCTGGGGCCAACGTCCTGACTTTC. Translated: CASSHSASGANVLTF.